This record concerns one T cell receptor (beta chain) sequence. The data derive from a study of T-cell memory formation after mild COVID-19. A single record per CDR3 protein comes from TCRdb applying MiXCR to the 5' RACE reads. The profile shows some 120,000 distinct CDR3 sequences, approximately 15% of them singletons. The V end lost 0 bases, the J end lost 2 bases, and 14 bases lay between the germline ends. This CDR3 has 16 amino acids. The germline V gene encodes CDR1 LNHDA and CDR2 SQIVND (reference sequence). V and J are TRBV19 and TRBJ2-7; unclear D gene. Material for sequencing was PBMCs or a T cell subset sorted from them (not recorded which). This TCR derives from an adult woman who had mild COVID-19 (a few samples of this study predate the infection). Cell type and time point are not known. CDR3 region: CASSIDPTNRPYEQYF. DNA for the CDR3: TGTGCCAGTAGTATAGATCCGACAAACCGGCCCTACGAGCAGTACTTC.